These T cell receptor beta chains were read from a single sample in a study of molecular identifiers for immune sequencing clone quantification. TCRdb analysed the PCR reads with MiXCR anew, one entry per CDR3 protein. The data show 35,000 or so distinct CDR3 sequences, less than 20% seen once. The specimen sequenced was naive CD8+ T cells from blood, with Jurkat cell RNA spiked in. The receptors were gathered from a human donor in good health. Some libraries in this study had Jurkat cell RNA spiked in. Both conserved end residues are part of each CDR3. D genes are given only for firm matches. Where a row states a size, it is once, few, many or the class of an expanded clone; other rows omit it.

>TRBV7-9|TRBD2|many|TRBJ2-7
CASSLDIGLADEQYF
TGTGCCAGCAGCTTAGACATTGGACTAGCAGATGAGCAGTACTTC
>TRBV10-3|NA|many|TRBJ2-2
CAISEAANTGELFF
TGTGCCATCAGTGAAGCTGCGAACACCGGGGAGCTGTTTTTT
>TRBV28|NA|many|TRBJ2-1
CASNPSWGSFNEQFF
TGTGCCAGCAATCCCAGTTGGGGGAGTTTTAATGAGCAGTTCTTC
>TRBV4-3|TRBD1|NA|TRBJ2-7
CASSHDTGGYEQYF
TGCGCCAGCAGCCACGACACAGGGGGATACGAGCAGTACTTC
>TRBV29-1|NA|many|TRBJ2-1
CSVDSGNSYNEQFF
TGCAGCGTTGACTCTGGGAACTCCTACAATGAGCAGTTCTTC
>TRBV27|NA|many|TRBJ2-1
CASSFGPLEVNEQFF
TGTGCCAGCAGTTTTGGACCGCTGGAGGTTAATGAGCAGTTCTTC
>TRBV15|NA|many|TRBJ2-1
CATSREGYNEQFF
TGTGCCACCAGCAGAGAGGGCTACAATGAGCAGTTCTTC
>TRBV11-1|NA|many|TRBJ2-1
CASSLAGSSYNEQFF
TGTGCCAGCAGCTTAGCGGGGAGCTCCTACAATGAGCAGTTCTTC
>TRBV10-3|NA|many|TRBJ2-2
CAIFSDTGELFF
TGTGCCATCTTCAGTGACACCGGGGAGCTGTTTTTT
>TRBV6-6|NA|many|TRBJ2-3
CASSPRGLSDTQYF
TGTGCCAGCAGTCCCAGGGGTCTATCAGATACGCAGTATTTT
>TRBV12-3/TRBV12-4|NA|many|TRBJ2-5
CASSSRGRNETQYF
TGTGCCAGCAGTTCCCGGGGGCGGAACGAGACCCAGTACTTC
>TRBV6-5|TRBD1|NA|TRBJ2-7
CASSYGTASYEQYF
TGTGCCAGCAGTTACGGGACAGCCTCCTACGAGCAGTACTTC
>TRBV13|TRBD2|many|TRBJ2-7
CASSLGAGDSYEQYF
TGTGCCAGCAGCTTAGGAGCGGGAGACTCCTACGAGCAGTACTTC
>TRBV4-3|NA|many|TRBJ2-7
CASSPTRSSYEQYF
TGCGCCAGCAGCCCGACCCGGAGCTCCTACGAGCAGTACTTC
>TRBV5-5|NA|NA|TRBJ2-1
CASSFTGEEQFF
TGTGCCAGCAGCTTCACGGGCGAAGAGCAGTTCTTC
>TRBV11-1|NA|once|TRBJ2-1
CASCPLRDDSYNEQFF
TGTGCCAGCTGCCCCCTTCGGGACGACTCCTACAATGAGCAGTTCTTC
>TRBV27|NA|many|TRBJ1-3
CASSRMTGNTIYF
TGTGCCAGCAGCCGAATGACGGGAAACACCATATATTTT
>TRBV7-6|NA|many|TRBJ2-7
CASSLGARYEQYF
TGTGCCAGCAGCTTAGGGGCCCGCTACGAGCAGTACTTC
>TRBV11-2|TRBD2|many|TRBJ2-1
CASSQSGSPYNEQFF
TGTGCCAGCAGCCAGAGCGGGAGCCCCTACAATGAGCAGTTCTTC
>TRBV7-9|NA|many|TRBJ2-7
CASSSSSDSYEQYF
TGTGCCAGCAGCTCCTCTAGCGACTCCTACGAGCAGTACTTC
>TRBV7-8|TRBD2|few|TRBJ2-7
CASSSTSGSRSYEQYF
TGTGCCAGCAGCTCAACTAGCGGGAGTAGGTCCTACGAGCAGTACTTC
>TRBV6-5|NA|once|TRBJ2-1
CACSLLPGQTYNEQFF
TGTGCCTGCAGTCTACTACCCGGACAAACCTACAATGAGCAGTTCTTC
>TRBV4-3|NA|many|TRBJ2-7
CASSQVLGLEQYF
TGCGCCAGCAGCCAGGTTTTGGGGCTTGAGCAGTACTTC
>TRBV9|NA|many|TRBJ2-2
CASSVDVVGSTGELFF
TGTGCCAGCAGCGTAGACGTCGTGGGGAGCACCGGGGAGCTGTTTTTT
>TRBV5-1|NA|many|TRBJ1-2
CASSLEGPHGYTF
TGCGCCAGCAGCTTGGAAGGGCCGCATGGCTACACCTTC
>TRBV7-9|TRBD1|many|TRBJ2-7
CASSLLGQGRYF
TGTGCCAGCAGCTTATTGGGACAGGGGAGGTACTTC
>TRBV10-3|TRBD2|NA|TRBJ2-7
CAISAPISGPPYGQYF
TGTGCCATCAGTGCGCCAATTAGCGGGCCTCCCTACGGGCAGTACTTC
>TRBV9|TRBD1|few|TRBJ1-2
CVSSGQGSYGYTF
TGTGTCAGCAGCGGACAGGGTTCCTATGGCTACACCTTC
>TRBV19|NA|many|TRBJ2-7
CASNQGGSYEQYF
TGTGCCAGTAATCAGGGTGGTTCCTACGAGCAGTACTTC
>TRBV9|TRBD1|many|TRBJ1-4
CASSPGGGAGKLFF
TGTGCCAGCAGCCCCGGAGGGGGCGCAGGAAAACTGTTTTTT
>TRBV19|NA|NA|TRBJ2-1
CASSIVPPYNEQFF
TGTGCCAGTAGTATAGTGCCCCCCTACAATGAGCAGTTCTTC
>TRBV28|TRBD1|many|TRBJ2-2
CASSSPQISGGGNTGELFF
TGTGCCAGCAGTTCACCCCAAATTTCAGGGGGCGGGAACACCGGGGAGCTGTTTTTT
>TRBV5-1|NA|many|TRBJ2-5
CASSLSGIETQYF
TGCGCCAGCAGCTTGTCAGGGATAGAGACCCAGTACTTC
>TRBV20-1|TRBD2|many|TRBJ2-3
CSARLAGVGDTQYF
TGCAGTGCTCGACTAGCGGGAGTAGGAGATACGCAGTATTTT
>TRBV4-1|NA|many|TRBJ1-3
CASSQARLGNTIYF
TGCGCCAGCAGCCAAGCGAGGCTTGGAAACACCATATATTTT
>TRBV18|NA|NA|TRBJ2-7
CASSADGGHPIYEQYF
TGTGCCAGCTCAGCGGACGGGGGCCATCCCATCTACGAGCAGTACTTC
>TRBV7-9|NA|many|TRBJ2-5
CASSRGTGETQYF
TGTGCCAGCAGCCGCGGGACGGGGGAGACCCAGTACTTC
>TRBV6-2/TRBV6-3|NA|NA|TRBJ2-7
CASSYSAPAYEQYF
TGTGCCAGCAGTTACTCTGCCCCTGCCTACGAGCAGTACTTC
>TRBV12-2|NA|NA|TRBJ2-7
CASRSPLSRDLYYEQYF
TGTGCAAGTCGCTCTCCATTAAGCCGGGACTTATACTACGAGCAGTACTTC
>TRBV28|NA|few|TRBJ2-7
CASSFQGGDEQYF
TGTGCCAGCAGTTTTCAGGGGGGCGACGAGCAGTACTTC
>TRBV29-1|TRBD2|many|TRBJ2-1
CSVLGKSGRFDEQFF
TGCAGCGTTCTTGGGAAAAGCGGGAGATTTGATGAGCAGTTCTTC
>TRBV5-5|TRBD1|many|TRBJ2-3
CASSLAWTGLTDTQYF
TGTGCCAGCAGCTTAGCCTGGACAGGCCTCACAGATACGCAGTATTTT
>TRBV13|NA|NA|TRBJ2-1
CVSSPDIYNEQFF
TGTGTCAGCAGCCCGGACATCTACAATGAGCAGTTCTTC
>TRBV7-2|NA|once|TRBJ2-5
CASSLGARQTEETQYF
TGTGCCAGCAGCTTAGGGGCACGACAGACGGAAGAGACCCAGTACTTC
>TRBV5-6|NA|many|TRBJ2-1
CASSSGLSEQFF
TGTGCCAGCAGCTCGGGACTCAGTGAGCAGTTCTTC
>TRBV7-2|TRBD2|many|TRBJ2-7
CASSLDGDSGTGTGGEQYF
TGTGCCAGCAGCTTAGACGGGGATAGCGGGACTGGGACCGGGGGAGAGCAGTACTTC
>TRBV19|NA|NA|TRBJ2-7
CASSQAGTTTYEQYF
TGTGCCAGTAGTCAAGCCGGGACAACGACCTACGAGCAGTACTTC
>TRBV18|TRBD1|few|TRBJ2-7
CASSRDRAYEQYF
TGTGCCAGCTCCAGGGACAGAGCCTACGAGCAGTACTTC
>TRBV28|TRBD2|many|TRBJ2-1
CASSFPPSGTGFGEQFF
TGTGCCAGCAGTTTCCCCCCAAGCGGGACTGGGTTCGGTGAGCAGTTCTTC
>TRBV4-1|NA|many|TRBJ1-1
CASSQVRGGNTEAFF
TGCGCCAGCAGCCAAGTAAGAGGTGGAAACACTGAAGCTTTCTTT
>TRBV29-1|NA|few|TRBJ2-1
CSGLTGPGGNEQFF
TGCAGCGGCTTGACTGGACCAGGTGGCAATGAGCAGTTCTTC
>TRBV14|NA|many|TRBJ1-1
CASSQDQGLNTEAFF
TGTGCCAGCAGCCAAGATCAGGGGCTGAACACTGAAGCTTTCTTT
>TRBV28|NA|NA|TRBJ2-7
CASSLWGYEQYF
TGTGCCAGCAGTTTATGGGGCTACGAGCAGTACTTC
>TRBV28|TRBD1|many|TRBJ2-1
CASSSWTGEDFLLSIEQFF
TGTGCCAGCAGTTCCTGGACAGGGGAAGACTTTCTTCTCTCTATTGAGCAGTTCTTC